Given below is one TCR beta chain in context. The antigen it recognizes is unknown. Qualities for individual bases were not recorded, and no much larger clone is one base off. This entry is derived from a study of CD4 T cells in relation to SARS-CoV-2 and coronaviruses (dated by TCRdb to 2020 to 2023). With regard to the full study: Shared crossreactive spike epitopes were mapped to their HLA restriction using patient-derived lymphoblastoid cell lines. Memory CD4+ T cell crossreactivity between SARS-CoV-2 and common cold coronavirus spike proteins was assessed at the TCR clonotype level in the study. The Adaptive Biotechnologies TCR-sequencing kit was used to sequence samples from a few pre-COVID donors and the naive versus memory experiments, while other data came from Illumina-based sequencing. A different, Illumina-based TCR-beta assay was used to sequence expansion assays from other donors in the study. Study-level results and caveats: Small numbers of patients and of tested TCRs were a limitation of the study. Pre-pandemic and post-infection samples were not both contributed by any donor, so tracing of the source of pre-existing responses was limited. Because the crossreactivity analysis focused on spike protein, crossreactivity against other viral proteins was not assessed. Memory CD4+ clonotypes crossrecognizing SARS-CoV-2 and at least one common cold coronavirus spike were found in around 71% of donors. Naive versus memory sequencing indicated the assay detects memory recall responses rather than primary responses primed during culture. Crossreactive clones showed significantly weaker SARS-CoV-2-driven expansion than monoreactive clones, consistent with antigenic imprinting.

CD4+ T cells from unexposed donors were collected before the COVID-19 pandemic (2011-2018). To separate naive from memory CD4+ T cells, cryopreserved PBMCs first underwent CD4 enrichment and then EasySep naive CD4+ T cell enrichment. The leukapheresis product for the unexposed donors was obtained through commercial purchase. Ficoll-Paque PLUS gradient centrifugation was used to isolate PBMCs from leukapheresis product or whole blood. PBMCs were either used fresh in the expansion assay or cryopreserved at -140 degrees C. The QIAamp Micro DNA Kit was used to extract genomic DNA from the CD4+ T cells. Uncultured naive and memory CD4+ T cell DNA received deep-resolution immunoSEQ TCR-beta sequencing. The authors' analysis ran thus. During preprocessing, nonproductive sequences were discarded, as were any CDR3s that did not begin with C, did not end with F or W, or were shorter than 7 amino acids. Cultured and uncultured naive and memory CD4+ repertoires were searched for previously identified spike- and CEF-reactive CDR3s. CDR3 homology was quantified as pairwise Levenshtein distance, calculated with the stringdist R package after three terminal residues were trimmed from each end. Entries here come from immuneACCESS through TCRdb and include only in-frame sequences with V and J called. Some clones fail to appear in such tables; in the studies checked, an unresolved V gene covers under half of the shortfall, and the cause of the remainder is unknown. For V, J and clone size, that table is used; D and trimming come from the DNA. The sample table contains approximately 70,000 clones; only one count was recorded for roughly 93% of them. Approximately 0.21% of the sample belongs to the ten largest clones.

Relative to germline, V is missing 6 bases and J is missing 7 bases, with 4 bases of the junction outside any gene match. CDR1 is given as MDHEN and CDR2 as SYDVKM, both from the germline V gene. Inclusive of the bounding cysteine and phenylalanine, the CDR3 is 13 residues long. The retained sequence is limited to the CDR3, 39 bases, with the frame set at the first base. The sample was naive CD4+ T cells from PBMCs. Taken with the paper, the label for cell subset or site translates to: naive CD4+ T cells isolated by negative enrichment. The chain joins TRBV28 to TRBJ1-5, with 9 bases in between that match TRBD1. The origin of this receptor is a human donor in good health. The nucleotide sequence reads as follows: TGTGCCAGCAGCCCGGGACAGGGACAGCCCCAGCATTTT. It codes for CASSPGQGQPQHF. The reference TRBV28 and TRBJ1-5 proteins fill in what lies around the CDR3, so the full variable domain reads DVKVTQSSRYLVKRTGEKVFLECVQDMDHENMFWYRQDPGLGLRLIYFSYDVKMKEKGDIPEGYSVSREKKERFSLILESASTNQTSMYLCASSPGQGQPQHFGDGTRLSIL.